The present T cell receptor (beta chain) was sequenced within a study of T cell repertoires in cytomegalovirus infection. Across the whole study: Both a matching HLA type and CMV infection were indicated by public TCR beta signatures.

TCRdb fed the reads into MiXCR, producing one record per CDR3 protein. This table holds 200,000 to 250,000 distinct CDR3 sequences, 22% found once. The CDR3 sequence is 18 residues long. Germline V lookup: CDR1 SGHTA, CDR2 FQGNSA. J gave up 3 bases and V 4 bases, and 15 bases lay outside the gene matches. In this sample, this clonotype turned up many times. Its matching antigen is unknown. Study observations and caveats: Carriage of CMV together with the relevant HLA was identifiable through cumulative public TCR beta family frequency. What dominated the ex vivo response were HLA-C-restricted CMV-specific TCR beta clonotypes.

The chain combines TRBV7-2 with TRBJ2-7; 10 positions match TRBD2. This clonotype originated in a human donor in good health (CMV status not recorded). Some clones in this sample may be carry-over from other donors' samples. Material for sequencing was CD8+ T cells from PBMCs. CDR3 sequence: CASSWSEESGGADYEQYF. DNA for the CDR3: TGTGCCAGCAGCTGGAGTGAGGAGAGCGGGGGGGCGGACTACGAGCAGTACTTC.